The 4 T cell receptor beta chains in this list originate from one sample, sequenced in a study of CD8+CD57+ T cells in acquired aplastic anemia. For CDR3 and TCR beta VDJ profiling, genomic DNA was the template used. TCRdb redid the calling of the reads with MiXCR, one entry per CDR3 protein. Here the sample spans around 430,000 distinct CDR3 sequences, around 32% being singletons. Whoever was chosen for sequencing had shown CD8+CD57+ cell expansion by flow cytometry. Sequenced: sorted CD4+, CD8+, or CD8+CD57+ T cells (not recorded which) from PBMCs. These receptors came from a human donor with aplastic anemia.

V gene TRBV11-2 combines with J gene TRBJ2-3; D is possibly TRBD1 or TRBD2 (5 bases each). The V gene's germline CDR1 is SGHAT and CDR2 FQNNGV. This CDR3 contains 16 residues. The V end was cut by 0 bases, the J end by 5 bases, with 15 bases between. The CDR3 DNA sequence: TGTGCCAGCAGCTTAGATGGGACCGGTGGTGGAGATACGCAGTATTTT. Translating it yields CASSLDGTGGGDTQYF.

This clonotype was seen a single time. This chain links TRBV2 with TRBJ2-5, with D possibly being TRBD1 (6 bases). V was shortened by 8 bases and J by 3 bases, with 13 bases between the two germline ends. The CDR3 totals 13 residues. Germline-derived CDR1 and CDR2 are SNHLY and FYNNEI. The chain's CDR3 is CASEDGTKETQYF. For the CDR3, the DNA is TGTGCCAGCGAGGACGGGACAAAAGAGACCCAGTACTTC.

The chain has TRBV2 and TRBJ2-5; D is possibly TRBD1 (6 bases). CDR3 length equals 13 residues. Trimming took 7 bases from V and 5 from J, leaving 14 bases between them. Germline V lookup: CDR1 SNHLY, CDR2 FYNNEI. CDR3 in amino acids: CASTGGTGETQYF. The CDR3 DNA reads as TGTGCCAGCACAGGAGGTACAGGGGAGACCCAGTACTTC.

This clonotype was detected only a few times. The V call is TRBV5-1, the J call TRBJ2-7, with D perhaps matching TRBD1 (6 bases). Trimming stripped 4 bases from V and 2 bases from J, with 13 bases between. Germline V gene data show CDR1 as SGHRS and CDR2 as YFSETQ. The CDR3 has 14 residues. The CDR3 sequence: CASSITTGAYEQYF. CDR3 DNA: TGCGCCAGCAGCATAACGACAGGCGCCTACGAGCAGTACTTC. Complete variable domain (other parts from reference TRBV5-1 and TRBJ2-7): KAGVTQTPRYLIKTRGQQVTLSCSPISGHRSVSWYQQTPGQGLQFLFEYFSETQRNKGNFPGRFSGRQFSNSRSEMNVSTLELGDSALYLCASSITTGAYEQYFGPGTRLTVT.